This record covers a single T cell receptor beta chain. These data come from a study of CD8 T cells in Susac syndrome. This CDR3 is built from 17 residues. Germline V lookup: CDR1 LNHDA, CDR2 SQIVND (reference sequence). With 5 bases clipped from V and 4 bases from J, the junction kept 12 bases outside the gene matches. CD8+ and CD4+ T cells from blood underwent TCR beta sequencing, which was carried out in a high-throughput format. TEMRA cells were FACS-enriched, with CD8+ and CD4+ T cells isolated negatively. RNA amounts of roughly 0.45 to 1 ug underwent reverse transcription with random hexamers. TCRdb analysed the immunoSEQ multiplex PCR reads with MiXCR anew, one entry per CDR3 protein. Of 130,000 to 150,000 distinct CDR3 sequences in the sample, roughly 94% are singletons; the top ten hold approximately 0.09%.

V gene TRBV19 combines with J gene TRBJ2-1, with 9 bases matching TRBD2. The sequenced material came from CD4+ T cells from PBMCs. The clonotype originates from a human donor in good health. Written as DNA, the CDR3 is TGTGCCAGTAGTTTCCAAGCGGGAGGAGGCGAGTACAATGAGCAGTTCTTC. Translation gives CASSFQAGGGEYNEQFF.